This entry lists 7 T cell receptor beta chains sequenced from one sample in a study of regulatory dendritic cells for organ transplantation. Measured with immunoSEQ multiplex PCR; TCRdb has only the in-frame clones, and not every one. This table holds 35,000 to 40,000 clones, approximately 90% found once. Sequencing was done on a sample of naive CD8+ T cells from blood. As to subset: CD45RA+ naive T cells. The receptors were gathered from a human donor in good health.

The rearrangement joins TRBV21-1 to TRBJ2-7; the tabulated D call, TRBD2, remains unverified against the DNA. TRBV21-1 has pseudogene status. The CDR3 consists of 16 residues. CDR3 bases: TGTGCCAGCAGCAAAGGAAAAGTAGCGGGGGTTTTCGAGCAGTACTTC. Translation: CASSKGKVAGVFEQYF.

This chain joins TRBV27 and TRBJ2-7; 10 bases match TRBD1. V was pared by 2 bases and J by 4 bases, with 8 bases of the junction left unmatched. CDR3 length: 16 residues. Germline CDR1 and CDR2: MNHEY and SMNVEV (reference sequence). The CDR3 region is CASSLAPGQGTYEQYF. CDR3 nucleotides: TGTGCCAGCAGTTTAGCACCGGGACAGGGGACGTACGAGCAGTACTTC.

The chain is built from TRBV27 and TRBJ2-7, with 8 bases fitting TRBD2. The V gene end was trimmed by 5 bases and the J gene end by 3 bases; junction bases not matched to a gene: 12. Germline V lookup: CDR1 MNHEY, CDR2 SMNVEV (reference sequence). The CDR3 consists of 16 residues. The CDR3 reads CASSLRGSGRSYEQYF. CDR3 nucleotide sequence: TGTGCCAGCAGTCTAAGGGGCAGCGGGAGAAGCTACGAGCAGTACTTC.

The chain combines TRBV4-3 with TRBJ2-5, with 8 positions matching TRBD2. CDR3 length: 17 residues. The trim removed 0 bases at V and 2 bases at J, leaving 8 bases unmatched. Germline V lookup: CDR1 LGHNA, CDR2 YSLEER. DNA for the CDR3: TGCGCCAGCAGCCAAGATCTGCCTAGCGGGTTTCAAGAGACCCAGTACTTC. Translated, it gives CASSQDLPSGFQETQYF.

The table lists this clone with a count of one. This sequence joins TRBV28 and TRBJ1-1; no clear D. V lost 2 bases to trimming and J lost 0 bases, with 4 bases between them. CDR1 is MDHEN, CDR2 SYDVKM, per germline. The CDR3 contains 13 residues. The CDR3 nucleotides read TGTGCCAGCAGTTTAGGGGTGAACACTGAAGCTTTCTTT. Residues: CASSLGVNTEAFF.

The chain recombines TRBV27 with TRBJ2-7, with D hard to call. Germline V gene sequence: CDR1 MNHEY, CDR2 SMNVEV (reference sequence). V gave up 3 bases and J gave up 3 bases, with 9 bases separating them. The CDR3 contains 13 residues. Here the CDR3 DNA reads TGTGCCAGCAGTTTTTTCGCCGGCTACGAGCAGTACTTC. It yields the protein CASSFFAGYEQYF.

This clone was observed a single time. The chain combines TRBV7-8 with TRBJ2-4; no definite D call. This CDR3 is 15 amino acids long. V was pared by 3 bases and J by 3 bases, with 12 bases between. The V gene's germline CDR1 is SGHVS and CDR2 FQNEAQ. CDR3 residues: CASSLIYDGKNIQYF. The CDR3 nucleotides read TGTGCCAGCAGCTTGATCTACGATGGCAAAAACATTCAGTACTTC.